Listed here are 31 T cell receptor beta chains from one sample, sequenced in a study of human T cells and chemical hapten exposure (TCRdb year 2021). Total RNA was extracted from unfractionated whole blood that had been collected in Tempus Blood RNA tubes. The library was built by means of 5' RACE. Reads for this sample came from an Illumina MiSeq. TCRdb trimmed public reads at Q25 via fastp, called clones via MiXCR and kept in-frame beta chains. Each CDR3 protein appears once, grouped with its most common genes and DNA. This sample comprises some 150,000 distinct CDR3 sequences, 3.5% to 5% of them detected only once. Approximately 1.4% of the sample goes to the ten largest clones. These receptors were obtained from a female donor in good health.

This clonotype was picked up many times. The chain recombines TRBV11-2 with TRBJ2-1, with 10 positions matching TRBD1. Germline V gene lookup returns CDR1 SGHAT and CDR2 FQNNGV. The CDR3 covers 16 residues. V lost 5 bases to trimming and J lost 4 bases; unmatched junction nucleotides: 8. CDR3 protein: CASSRSGQGGYNEQFF. Written as DNA, the CDR3 is TGTGCCAGCAGCCGGAGTGGACAGGGGGGATACAATGAGCAGTTCTTC.

This clonotype has more than one count but fewer than ten. The genes are TRBV13 and TRBJ1-2; perhaps TRBD1 as D (5 bases). Germline lookup yields CDR1 PRHDT and CDR2 FYEKMQ (reference sequence). The CDR3 runs to 13 residues. V dropped 10 bases and J dropped 5 bases, with 17 bases sitting between them. In DNA form, the CDR3 reads TGTGCCATCAGTCTAGACAGAGAGTATGGCTACACCTTC. It codes for CAISLDREYGYTF. Filled out from reference TRBV13 and TRBJ1-2, the complete variable domain reads AAGVIQSPRHLIKEKRETATLKCYPIPRHDTVYWYQQGPGQDPQFLISFYEKMQSDKGSIPDRFSAQQFSDYHSELNMSSLELGDSALYFCAISLDREYGYTFGSGTRLTVV.

In this sample, this clonotype turned up many times. The chain has TRBV11-1 and TRBJ1-1, with a possible D match to TRBD1 (5 bases). Trimming took off 3 bases at V and 0 bases at J, with 11 bases between the two ends. The CDR3 has 15 amino acids. Germline assignment: CDR1 SGHAT and CDR2 FQDESV (reference sequence). The CDR3, as DNA: TGTGCCAGCAGCTTGGGGGGTTCTGTGAACACTGAAGCTTTCTTT. Encoded protein: CASSLGGSVNTEAFF.

This clonotype has ten or more counts. V gene TRBV4-2 combines with J gene TRBJ2-4; D is ambiguous. Germline CDR1 is LGHNA and CDR2 is YNFKEQ. The length of the CDR3 is 14 residues. Trimming took off 1 base at V and 11 bases at J, with 15 bases between the two ends. CDR3 nucleotides: TGTGCCAGCAGCCAAGTTGGCCGATCGGAACTTCAGTACTTC. Translated: CASSQVGRSELQYF.

This chain joins TRBV20-1 and TRBJ2-3; D may be TRBD2 (6 bases). V lost 0 bases to trimming and J lost 3 bases, with 13 bases between them. Germline values: CDR1 DFQATT, CDR2 SNEGSKA (reference sequence). CDR3 length: 15 amino acids. CDR3 coding DNA: TGCAGTGCTAGAGATAGCTTGAGCGGGACAGATACGCAGTATTTT. It encodes CSARDSLSGTDTQYF.

This clonotype showed up many times. The chain has TRBV7-9 and TRBJ2-1; no firm D call. This CDR3 contains 16 residues. Trimming removed 3 bases at V and 3 bases at J, with 15 bases between. CDR1 SEHNR and CDR2 FQNEAQ come from the germline V gene (reference sequence). CDR3 residues: CASSFFGVEDYNEQFF. As DNA, the CDR3 is TGTGCCAGCAGCTTTTTTGGGGTCGAGGACTACAATGAGCAGTTCTTC.

In its sample, this clonotype was seen many times. This chain links TRBV6-2 or TRBV6-3 with TRBJ2-1; 7 positions agree with TRBD2. In germline, CDR1 is MNHEY, CDR2 SVGEGT. CDR3 length: 14 amino acids. V was pared by 8 bases and J by 6 bases, with 10 bases of the junction left unmatched. The CDR3 coding sequence is TGTGCCAGCGTTTTGACGGGGGGTCCCAATGAGCAGTTCTTC. Its translation is CASVLTGGPNEQFF.

This clonotype was seen ten or more times. The chain has TRBV28 and TRBJ2-2; D ambiguous. The ends were cut back, 2 bases at V and 0 bases at J, with 4 bases in the middle. The CDR3 is 14 residues long. CDR1 is MDHEN and CDR2 is SYDVKM in the germline V gene. In DNA form, the CDR3 reads TGTGCCAGCAGTTTAGGTTCGAACACCGGGGAGCTGTTTTTT. It codes for CASSLGSNTGELFF.

This clonotype came up many times. The rearrangement links TRBV6-2 or TRBV6-3 to TRBJ2-5, with unresolved D. Germline CDR1 MNHEY, CDR2 SVGEGT. The CDR3 has 11 residues. V was shortened by 5 bases and J by 4 bases, with 5 bases between the two germline ends. In DNA form, the CDR3 reads TGTGCCAGCAGTCATGGAGAGACCCAGTACTTC. This gives the protein CASSHGETQYF.

This clonotype was detected many times. V gene TRBV3-1 combines with J gene TRBJ2-3; TRBD2 matches at 10 bases. Germline V gives CDR1 LGHDT, CDR2 YNNKEL (reference sequence). V trimming: 1 base; J trimming: 2 bases; junction bases outside the gene matches: 9. CDR3 length equals 18 residues. The CDR3, as DNA: TGTGCCAGCAGCCAAGCGGCTAGCGGGGGCCTACACACAGATACGCAGTATTTT. Its translation is CASSQAASGGLHTDTQYF.

This clonotype was detected a few times. The chain couples TRBV11-2 to TRBJ1-1, with 7 nucleotides matching TRBD1. The germline V gene encodes CDR1 SGHAT and CDR2 FQNNGV. V shed 6 bases, J shed 1 base, and the junction held 5 bases outside the gene matches. The CDR3 length is 14 residues. The DNA of the CDR3 is TGTGCCAGCAGGCCGACAGGGTGGAACACTGAAGCTTTCTTT. This encodes CASRPTGWNTEAFF.

This clonotype was seen many times. The rearrangement joins TRBV6-2 or TRBV6-3 to TRBJ2-1; D remains unclear. The CDR3 contains 15 residues. Germline assignment: CDR1 MNHEY and CDR2 SVGEGT. The V and J ends lost 5 bases and 0 bases respectively, with 11 bases between them. DNA for the CDR3: TGTGCCAGCAGTCGAAGCGTGAGCTCCTACAATGAGCAGTTCTTC. Its protein is CASSRSVSSYNEQFF.

In this sample, this clonotype turned up many times. The CDR3, as DNA: TGTGCCATCAGAGAGCACGGGACAGGGGGCTACGAGCAGTACTTC. Protein product: CAIREHGTGGYEQYF. The chain is built from TRBV10-3 and TRBJ2-7; 11 bases align to TRBD1. Per the germline V gene, CDR1 is ENHRY and CDR2 is SYGVKD. This CDR3 contains 15 residues. V gave up 6 bases and J gave up 3 bases; unmatched junction bases: 7.

On this clonotype itself: Possible read error: a much larger clone is one base away. J is TRBJ1-6 and V is TRBV30, with no clear D. The CDR3 runs to 13 residues. CDR1 and CDR2 from the germline V gene are GTSNPN and SVGIG (reference sequence). V was shortened by 6 bases and J by 7 bases, with 13 bases between the two germline ends. The CDR3 here is CACTRRNNSPLHF. Here the CDR3 DNA reads TGTGCCTGCACTAGACGGAACAATTCACCCCTCCACTTT. Complete variable domain (other parts from reference TRBV30 and TRBJ1-6): SQTIHQWPATLVQPVGSPLSLECTVEGTSNPNLYWYRQAAGRGLQLLFYSVGIGQISSEVPQNLSASRPQDRQFILSSKKLLLSDSGFYLCACTRRNNSPLHFGNGTRLTVT.

This clonotype was seen many times. CDR3 region: CASSQAERTGEYF. Here the CDR3 DNA reads TGTGCCAGCAGCCAAGCTGAGCGGACCGGGGAGTACTTC. V and J are TRBV14 and TRBJ2-7, with a tentative D call TRBD2 (5 bases). Per the germline V gene, CDR1 is SGHDN and CDR2 is FVKESK. V lost 1 base, J lost 11 bases, and 15 bases lay in between. The CDR3 is made up of 13 amino acids.

J is TRBJ1-1 and V is TRBV7-9; D remains unclear. The CDR3 has 12 amino acids. V lost 8 bases to trimming and J lost 6 bases, with 13 bases between them. Looked up from germline, CDR1 is SEHNR and CDR2 is FQNEAQ (reference sequence). Written as DNA, the CDR3 is TGTGCCAGCTGCCAGTCTGGCGCTGAAGCTTTCTTT. Its translation is CASCQSGAEAFF.

Many counts were recorded for this clonotype. This chain connects TRBV6-4 to TRBJ2-7; 12 bases agree with TRBD2. The CDR3 is 16 residues long. The germline gives CDR1 MRHNA, CDR2 SNTAGT. With 6 bases clipped from V and 1 base from J, the junction kept 7 bases outside the gene matches. CDR3: CASSRTSGAGSYEQYF. For the CDR3, the DNA is TGTGCCAGCAGCCGGACTAGCGGGGCTGGTTCCTACGAGCAGTACTTC.

This clonotype was seen ten or more times. The rearrangement joins TRBV5-4 to TRBJ1-2; D not certain. Trimming stripped 0 bases from V and 10 bases from J, with 16 bases between. There are 14 residues in the CDR3. The germline CDR1 and CDR2 sequences are SGHNT and YYREEE (reference sequence). The CDR3 DNA reads as TGTGCCAGCAGCTTGGAAGCAGGCTTGGTGCCCTACACCTTC. Residues: CASSLEAGLVPYTF.

This clonotype was counted many times. This chain uses TRBV29-1 with TRBJ2-5; D is undetermined. Germline V gene sequence: CDR1 SQVTM, CDR2 ANQGSEA. This CDR3 contains 12 residues. The ends were cut back, 3 bases at V and 6 bases at J, with 11 bases in the middle. CDR3 DNA: TGCAGCGTTGACGTGGCGAGACAGACCCAGTACTTC. Translation: CSVDVARQTQYF. Filled out from reference TRBV29-1 and TRBJ2-5, the complete variable domain reads SAVISQKPSRDICQRGTSLTIQCQVDSQVTMMFWYRQQPGQSLTLIATANQGSEATYESGFVIDKFPISRPNLTFSTLTVSNMSPEDSSIYLCSVDVARQTQYFGPGTRLLVL.

This clonotype came up many times. The chain has TRBV4-1 and TRBJ1-4, with D unclear. From germline, CDR1 is MGHRA and CDR2 YSYEKL. Trimming took off 1 base at V and 7 bases at J, with 13 bases between the two ends. The CDR3 totals 15 residues. The CDR3: CASSQVLGFGEKLFF. CDR3 in DNA: TGCGCCAGCAGCCAAGTGCTAGGTTTTGGTGAAAAACTGTTTTTT.

This clonotype came up many times. The chain combines TRBV25-1 with TRBJ2-5; D unresolved. The CDR3 sequence is 11 residues long. The germline V gene encodes CDR1 MGHDK and CDR2 SYGVNS. Between the trimmed V and J ends, which lost 6 bases and 7 bases, there was a span of 9 bases. DNA of the CDR3: TGTGCCAGCAGGAGTATGGGGACCCAGTACTTC. Protein sequence: CASRSMGTQYF.

Ten or more counts support this clonotype. The chain has TRBV27 and TRBJ2-4; D is perhaps TRBD1 or TRBD2 (6 bases each). Germline-derived CDR1 and CDR2 are MNHEY and SMNVEV (reference sequence). CDR3 size: 15 residues. With 3 bases removed from V and 0 bases from J, the gap between germline ends came to 9 bases. CDR3 in DNA: TGTGCCAGCAGTTTGGGGGGCGCAGCCAAAAACATTCAGTACTTC. Translating it yields CASSLGGAAKNIQYF.

The sample holds many counts of this clonotype. V is TRBV4-3 and J is TRBJ2-3; D might be TRBD1 or TRBD2, each matching 5 bases. The V gene's germline CDR1 is LGHNA and CDR2 YSLEER. V lost 4 bases and J lost 4, with 15 bases in between. The CDR3 covers 15 residues. The chain's CDR3 is CASSPRDRAPDTQYF. CDR3 nucleotide sequence: TGCGCCAGCAGCCCCCGGGACCGCGCTCCAGATACGCAGTATTTT.

At least ten counts were recorded for this clonotype. The J gene is TRBJ2-3, the V gene TRBV10-3; D uncertain. The CDR3 covers 12 residues. V lost 0 bases to trimming and J lost 3 bases, with 1 base between them. Per germline, CDR1 ENHRY and CDR2 SYGVKD. The CDR3 DNA reads as TGTGCCATCAGTGAGTCGACAGATACGCAGTATTTT. It specifies CAISESTDTQYF.

This clonotype was observed many times. This chain joins TRBV4-2 and TRBJ2-7; TRBD1 matches 7 bases. CDR3 length: 14 amino acids. Germline V lookup: CDR1 LGHNA, CDR2 YNFKEQ. The trim removed 3 bases at V and 9 bases at J, leaving 11 bases unmatched. The CDR3 DNA follows: TGTGCCAGCAGCCATATCGGGGACAGCCTGGGGCAGTACTTC. It specifies CASSHIGDSLGQYF.

This clonotype has at least ten counts. V and J are TRBV4-3 and TRBJ2-1, with D possibly TRBD2 on 6 matching bases. Per germline, CDR1 LGHNA and CDR2 YSLEER. Trimming shortened V by 3 bases and J by 10 bases, and 25 bases separated the two germline ends. The CDR3 has 17 residues. As DNA, the CDR3 is TGCGCCAGCAGCCACGATACCGCGGGGACGGGGTTTAAAGAGCAGTTCTTC. As protein: CASSHDTAGTGFKEQFF.

In this sample, this clonotype turned up many times. In DNA, the CDR3 is TGTGCCAGCAGCTTGACAGGGGGCGCGGCACCCCTCCACTTT. This translates into CASSLTGGAAPLHF. V usage is TRBV12-3 or TRBV12-4 and J usage is TRBJ1-6; TRBD1 aligns across 10 bases. The CDR3 contains 14 residues. The V segment lost 6 bases and the J segment 11 bases; nucleotides outside the gene matches: 7.

The V gene is TRBV7-9, the J gene TRBJ2-7; possibly TRBD1 or TRBD2 for D (5 bases each). The length of the CDR3 is 15 residues. Germline V CDR1 and CDR2: SEHNR, FQNEAQ (reference sequence). V was shortened by 5 bases and J by 4 bases, with 18 bases between the two germline ends. The CDR3 protein is CASSPREVGVYEQYF. CDR3 bases: TGTGCCAGCAGCCCCCGTGAGGTGGGGGTGTACGAGCAGTACTTC.

This clonotype was found a few times. The chain recombines TRBV6-5 with TRBJ2-3, with D uncertain. This CDR3 is built from 11 residues. Looked up from germline, CDR1 is MNHEY and CDR2 is SVGAGI. As DNA, the CDR3 is TGTGCGACGTCTAGGGCCCTCACGCAGTATTTT. Its protein is CATSRALTQYF.

This clonotype occurred many times. The genes are TRBV4-3 and TRBJ2-6; D is unresolved. V was trimmed by 2 bases and J by 0 bases, leaving 11 bases between them. CDR3 size: 17 residues. The germline V gene has CDR1 LGHNA and CDR2 YSLEER. CDR3 in amino acids: CASSQLHTSSGANVLTF. CDR3 coding DNA: TGCGCCAGCAGCCAACTTCACACGAGCTCTGGGGCCAACGTCCTGACTTTC.

Ten or more counts support this clonotype. The chain uses TRBV9 and TRBJ1-2; a possible D gene is TRBD1 (5 bases). Germline CDR1 SGDLS, CDR2 YYNGEE. V was trimmed by 4 bases and J by 1 base, leaving 17 bases between them. This CDR3 contains 16 residues. The CDR3 coding sequence is TGTGCCAGCAGCCCAGGGCCGGTCGAGTATAACTATGGCTACACCTTC. Translation: CASSPGPVEYNYGYTF.